The 31 T cell receptor beta chains below come from one sample, sequenced in a study of cytomegalovirus exposure and HLA in healthy donors. Some clones are missing from TCRdb's copy, which holds only in-frame ones; the method was immunoSEQ multiplex PCR. The sample yields about 120,000 clones, around nine tenths seen once. The sample consisted of PBMCs. These receptors were obtained from a man aged 18 to 30 in good health and CMV-seropositive.

The rearrangement joins TRBV9 to TRBJ2-7, with D possibly being TRBD1 (5 bases). This CDR3 is built from 14 residues. The germline CDR1 and CDR2 sequences are SGDLS and YYNGEE. Trimming took 0 bases from V and 3 from J, leaving 10 bases between them. The CDR3: CASSVDLDNYEQYF. The DNA of the CDR3 is TGTGCCAGCAGCGTAGACCTGGACAACTACGAGCAGTACTTC.

This chain uses TRBV5-1 with TRBJ2-7; TRBD1 agrees at 11 bases. V trimming: 6 bases; J trimming: 3 bases; junction bases outside the gene matches: 5. Germline V gene lookup returns CDR1 SGHRS and CDR2 YFSETQ. The CDR3 totals 14 residues. The CDR3, as DNA: TGCGCCAGCACCCCGGACAGGGGGCTCTACGAGCAGTACTTC. Amino acid sequence: CASTPDRGLYEQYF. Full variable domain (outside the CDR3, taken from reference TRBV5-1 and TRBJ2-7): KAGVTQTPRYLIKTRGQQVTLSCSPISGHRSVSWYQQTPGQGLQFLFEYFSETQRNKGNFPGRFSGRQFSNSRSEMNVSTLELGDSALYLCASTPDRGLYEQYFGPGTRLTVT.

In this sample, this clone turned up once. The V call is TRBV10-3, the J call TRBJ1-2; the D is unclear. V was trimmed by 4 bases and J by 0 bases, leaving 12 bases between them. Germline V gene data show CDR1 as ENHRY and CDR2 as SYGVKD. The CDR3 sequence is 15 residues long. As DNA, the CDR3 is TGTGCCATCAGTGCCGGAAGGGAGACTAACTATGGCTACACCTTC. Translation: CAISAGRETNYGYTF.

This sequence joins TRBV6-6 and TRBJ2-1; D may be TRBD2 (5 bases). Germline lookup yields CDR1 MNHNY and CDR2 SVGAGI (reference sequence). This CDR3 has 13 amino acids. Deletions cut 6 bases from V and 10 bases from J, with 16 bases between. The CDR3 nucleotides are TGTGCCAGCAGGGGCCCCTCGGGCGGGGAGCAGTTCTTC. Translation: CASRGPSGGEQFF.

The chain carries TRBV2 and TRBJ1-2, with 8 bases matching TRBD1. The CDR3 extends over 14 amino acids. V shed 2 bases and J 6 bases; nucleotides not matched to a gene: 5. Looked up from germline, CDR1 is SNHLY and CDR2 is FYNNEI. The CDR3 nucleotides read TGTGCCAGCAGTGAATACAGGGGGGAAAATGGCTACACCTTC. Its protein is CASSEYRGENGYTF.

The rearrangement links TRBV5-8 to TRBJ1-5; a weak D match, TRBD1 (6 bases). Trimming took 4 bases from V and 1 from J, leaving 12 bases between them. Germline values: CDR1 SGHTS, CDR2 YDEGEE. CDR3 length: 15 residues. The DNA of the CDR3 is TGTGCCAGCAGCCCAGGGGCGAGGAGCAATCAGCCCCAGCATTTT. As protein: CASSPGARSNQPQHF. Full variable domain (missing parts from reference TRBV5-8 and TRBJ1-5): EAGVTQSPTHLIKTRGQQATLRCSPISGHTSVYWYQQALGLGLQFLLWYDEGEERNRGNFPPRFSGRQFPNYSSELNVNALELEDSALYLCASSPGARSNQPQHFGDGTRLSIL.

The chain joins TRBV15 to TRBJ2-1, with TRBD2 matching 15 bases. This CDR3 comprises 15 residues. From germline, CDR1 is LNHNV and CDR2 YYDKDF (reference sequence). The V gene end was trimmed by 5 bases and the J gene end by 8 bases; junction bases not matched to a gene: 4. The DNA of the CDR3 is TGTGCCACCAGCCGGACTAGCGGGGGGGCCGATGAGCAGTTCTTC. Translation: CATSRTSGGADEQFF.

The gene calls are TRBV6-5 and TRBJ2-1, with TRBD2 matching 7 bases. The CDR3 extends over 15 amino acids. The V gene end was trimmed by 0 bases and the J gene end by 4 bases; junction bases not matched to a gene: 3. The germline V gene encodes CDR1 MNHEY and CDR2 SVGAGI. The CDR3 nucleotides are TGTGCCAGCAGTTACTCTAGCGGGCTTTACAATGAGCAGTTCTTC. Translated: CASSYSSGLYNEQFF.

The chain combines TRBV10-1 with TRBJ2-7, with 8 nucleotides matching TRBD2. Germline V gene lookup returns CDR1 WNHNN and CDR2 SYGVQD (reference sequence). V trimming: 0 bases; J trimming: 5 bases; junction bases outside the gene matches: 3. This CDR3 spans 14 amino acids. The CDR3 region is CASSESGRDNEQYF. CDR3 coding DNA: TGCGCCAGCAGTGAGTCCGGGAGGGACAACGAGCAGTACTTC.

This chain links TRBV7-2 with TRBJ2-2, with 7 bases that match TRBD1. The trim removed 3 bases at V and 6 bases at J, leaving 1 base unmatched. There are 13 residues in the CDR3. Germline CDR1 reads SGHTA; CDR2 reads FQGNSA. The CDR3 bases are TGTGCCAGCAGCTTGACAGGGCCCGGGGAGCTGTTTTTT. It codes for CASSLTGPGELFF. Full variable domain (remainder filled in from reference TRBV7-2 and TRBJ2-2): GAGVSQSPSNKVTEKGKDVELRCDPISGHTALYWYRQSLGQGLEFLIYFQGNSAPDKSGLPSDRFSAERTGGSVSTLTIQRTQQEDSAVYLCASSLTGPGELFFGEGSRLTVL.

The gene calls are TRBV5-1 and TRBJ1-4; D is uncertain. Per the germline V gene, CDR1 is SGHRS and CDR2 is YFSETQ. The CDR3 is 15 residues long. Trimming took off 0 bases at V and 4 bases at J, with 10 bases between the two ends. This CDR3 reads CASSLEGRDNEKLFF. The CDR3 DNA follows: TGCGCCAGCAGCTTGGAAGGGCGGGATAATGAAAAACTGTTTTTT.

The chain combines TRBV27 with TRBJ1-5; D possibly corresponds to TRBD1 (6 bases). Germline V CDR1 and CDR2: MNHEY, SMNVEV (reference sequence). The CDR3 consists of 14 residues. The V gene lost 1 base and the J gene lost 6 bases, with 10 bases spanning the gap. CDR3 sequence reads: CASSLLQGVQPQHF. The CDR3 nucleotides are TGTGCCAGCAGTTTATTACAGGGCGTTCAGCCCCAGCATTTT.

This chain uses TRBV27 with TRBJ2-2; 8 positions agree with TRBD2. Germline assignment: CDR1 MNHEY and CDR2 SMNVEV (reference sequence). The CDR3 has 15 amino acids. Trimming took 2 bases from V and 4 from J; bases not matched to a gene: 3. The CDR3: CASSLGAGATGELFF. DNA of the CDR3: TGTGCCAGCAGTTTAGGAGCGGGGGCCACCGGGGAGCTGTTTTTT.

The chain combines TRBV11-2 with TRBJ2-7, with D perhaps TRBD1 (6 bases). Germline assignment: CDR1 SGHAT and CDR2 FQNNGV. The CDR3 is made up of 14 amino acids. The germline V and J ends were trimmed by 5 bases and 3 bases, with 14 bases remaining between them. CDR3 nucleotides: TGTGCCAGCAGCCCGGGACAATTTCTCTACGAGCAGTACTTC. Its protein product is CASSPGQFLYEQYF.

The chain has TRBV7-6 and TRBJ2-7, with D tentatively TRBD2 (6 bases). Germline CDR1 is SGHVS and CDR2 is FNYEAQ. The V and J ends lost 3 bases and 5 bases respectively, with 11 bases between them. The CDR3 runs to 13 residues. CDR3 coding DNA: TGTGCCAGCAGCTTCGGGCGGGACGACGAGCAGTACTTC. Translation gives CASSFGRDDEQYF. Variable domain in full (rest from reference TRBV7-6 and TRBJ2-7): GAGVSQSPRYKVTKRGQDVALRCDPISGHVSLYWYRQALGQGPEFLTYFNYEAQQDKSGLPNDRFSAERPEGSISTLTIQRTEQRDSAMYRCASSFGRDDEQYFGPGTRLTVT.

The genes are TRBV4-2 and TRBJ2-6, with D perhaps matching TRBD1 (6 bases). This CDR3 has 16 residues. V was cut by 0 bases and J by 3 bases, with 9 bases left in between. Germline V gene data show CDR1 as LGHNA and CDR2 as YNFKEQ. DNA for the CDR3: TGTGCCAGCAGCCAAGATGGGGGCGGTGGGGCCAACGTCCTGACTTTC. Residues: CASSQDGGGGANVLTF.

The CDR3 protein is CASSFTREASDTQYF. In nucleotides, the CDR3 is TGCGCCAGCAGCTTTACTAGGGAGGCTTCCGATACGCAGTATTTT. This chain uses TRBV5-1 with TRBJ2-3, with D possibly matching TRBD2 (6 bases). Deletions cut 2 bases from V and 6 bases from J, with 16 bases between. The CDR3 loop spans 15 amino acids. CDR1 and CDR2 from the germline V gene are SGHRS and YFSETQ.

The chain joins TRBV5-1 to TRBJ2-2, with D perhaps matching TRBD2 (6 bases). Germline CDR1 is SGHRS and CDR2 is YFSETQ. The CDR3 has 13 amino acids. Trimming removed 4 bases from V and 3 bases from J, with 7 bases in between. CDR3 coding DNA: TGCGCCAGCAGCCTAGCGTACACCGGGGAGCTGTTTTTT. Amino acids: CASSLAYTGELFF. Complete variable domain (other parts from reference TRBV5-1 and TRBJ2-2): KAGVTQTPRYLIKTRGQQVTLSCSPISGHRSVSWYQQTPGQGLQFLFEYFSETQRNKGNFPGRFSGRQFSNSRSEMNVSTLELGDSALYLCASSLAYTGELFFGEGSRLTVL.

The genes are TRBV6-6 and TRBJ1-2; 8 bases are a match to TRBD1. Germline CDR1 MNHNY, CDR2 SVGAGI (reference sequence). The CDR3 has 15 amino acids. The V gene end was trimmed by 5 bases and the J gene end by 8 bases; junction bases not matched to a gene: 13. In DNA, the CDR3 is TGTGCCAGCAGTCCGGACAGGGCGAGGTATTACGGCTACACCTTC. Translated: CASSPDRARYYGYTF.

This chain joins TRBV11-2 and TRBJ1-2, with TRBD1 matching 7 bases. This CDR3 is built from 13 residues. Germline-derived CDR1 and CDR2 are SGHAT and FQNNGV. V was clipped by 6 bases and J by 3 bases; unmatched bases: 4. The CDR3 nucleotides are TGTGCCAGCAGTTCGACAGGGTACTATGGCTACACCTTC. It encodes CASSSTGYYGYTF. The full variable domain, its missing parts supplied by reference TRBV11-2 and TRBJ1-2, is EAGVAQSPRYKIIEKRQSVAFWCNPISGHATLYWYQQILGQGPKLLIQFQNNGVVDDSQLPKDRFSAERLKGVDSTLKIQPAKLEDSAVYLCASSSTGYYGYTFGSGTRLTVV.

The chain employs TRBV7-6 and TRBJ1-1; D is undetermined. The CDR3 is 14 amino acids. The germline V gene has CDR1 SGHVS and CDR2 FNYEAQ. Between the trimmed V and J ends, which lost 1 base and 4 bases, there was a span of 10 bases. CDR3 bases: TGTGCCAGCAGCTTAGGCCAGTCGGGCACTGAAGCTTTCTTT. As protein: CASSLGQSGTEAFF.

This sequence joins TRBV5-1 and TRBJ2-7, with 8 bases fitting TRBD1. The J segment lost 0 bases and the V segment lost 7 bases, leaving 6 bases of the junction unmatched. The length of the CDR3 is 14 residues. Germline lookup yields CDR1 SGHRS and CDR2 YFSETQ. The CDR3 is CASAFGTGSYEQYF. The CDR3 nucleotides are TGCGCCAGCGCTTTCGGGACAGGCTCCTACGAGCAGTACTTC.

This rearrangement joins TRBV9 to TRBJ2-3; 8 bases map to TRBD2. With V trimmed by 5 bases and J by 4 bases, 6 bases remained unmatched. Per the germline V gene, CDR1 is SGDLS and CDR2 is YYNGEE. The CDR3 extends over 14 amino acids. CDR3 DNA sequence: TGTGCCAGCAGGGTTACTAGCGGAGCAGATACGCAGTATTTT. Amino acid sequence: CASRVTSGADTQYF.

The rearrangement links TRBV2 to TRBJ1-1; D gene unclear. Deletions cut 6 bases from V and 10 bases from J, with 18 bases between. The CDR3 is 13 residues long. Germline CDR1 SNHLY, CDR2 FYNNEI. CDR3 amino acids: CASRETPRHRAFF. For the CDR3, the DNA is TGTGCCAGCAGGGAAACCCCTAGGCACCGAGCTTTCTTT.

This chain joins TRBV6-1 and TRBJ2-2; D may be TRBD2 (6 bases). Germline V lookup: CDR1 MNHNS, CDR2 SASEGT. This CDR3 contains 15 residues. V lost 2 bases to trimming and J lost 3 bases, with 10 bases between them. CDR3 bases: TGTGCCAGCAGTGAACCGGGGGTCCACACCGGGGAGCTGTTTTTT. This sequence encodes CASSEPGVHTGELFF.

This clone came up once. V is TRBV7-2 and J is TRBJ2-1; D may be TRBD1 (6 bases). Trimming took 5 bases from V and 5 from J, leaving 19 bases between them. This CDR3 comprises 16 residues. The germline gives CDR1 SGHTA, CDR2 FQGNSA. CDR3 sequence: CASSLARGGGHNEQFF. In DNA, the CDR3 is TGTGCCAGCAGCCTCGCCAGGGGTGGAGGCCACAATGAGCAGTTCTTC.

The chain has TRBV6-1 and TRBJ2-3; D call uncertain. Germline V gives CDR1 MNHNS, CDR2 SASEGT. Trimming pared 4 bases from V and 7 bases from J, leaving 15 bases between. The CDR3 is 14 residues long. The CDR3 here is CASSAILIENTQYF. CDR3 DNA: TGTGCCAGCAGTGCCATTTTAATAGAAAATACGCAGTATTTT.

The V gene is TRBV19, the J gene TRBJ2-1; a weak D match, TRBD2 (6 bases). V was clipped by 5 bases and J by 10 bases, with 12 bases between them. Germline CDR1 and CDR2: LNHDA and SQIVND (reference sequence). The CDR3 sequence is 12 residues long. The CDR3 nucleotides are TGTGCCAGTAGTGGGGGGTTGGCGGAGCAGTTCTTC. Its translation is CASSGGLAEQFF.

The chain is built from TRBV29-1 and TRBJ1-2, with TRBD1 as a possible D gene (5 bases). The V end lost 3 bases, the J end lost 4 bases, and 9 bases lay between the germline ends. The germline CDR1 and CDR2 sequences are SQVTM and ANQGSEA. The CDR3 is 12 residues long. As DNA, the CDR3 is TGCAGCGTTGACAATCAGGGCTATGGCTACACCTTC. Protein product: CSVDNQGYGYTF.

There are a few counts of this clone. A far larger clone is off by one base, so a read error is likely. In nucleotides, the CDR3 is TGTGCCAGCAGCCCAACGACAGGGGGTAGGAACGAGCAGTACTTC. As protein: CASSPTTGGRNEQYF. The chain is built from TRBV5-6 and TRBJ2-7; 9 nucleotides align to TRBD1. Unmatched junction bases numbered 10, after V lost 4 bases and J lost 5 bases. Germline V gene sequence: CDR1 SGHDT, CDR2 YYEEEE. The CDR3 extends over 15 amino acids.

This clone has just one count. This chain connects TRBV10-1 to TRBJ1-3; unclear D gene. Germline V gives CDR1 WNHNN, CDR2 SYGVQD (reference sequence). The CDR3 runs 14 residues. V lost 6 bases, J lost 8 bases, and 17 bases lay in between. CDR3 in amino acids: CASSALSKEDTIYF. The CDR3 DNA sequence: TGCGCCAGCAGCGCCCTCAGCAAGGAGGACACCATATATTTT.